The 29 T cell receptor beta chains given below trace back to one sample, sequenced in a study of shared clonotypes between healthy human individuals. Using immunoSEQ multiplex PCR, the repertoire was profiled, and TCRdb retains in-frame clones only, with some absent. Among around 1.1 million clones, around three quarters were seen once, and the ten largest hold more than 0.85%. The sample consisted of memory CD4+ T cells from PBMCs. Stated subset: CD45RA-negative fraction. These receptors came from a young man in good health. Some clones in this sample may be carry-over from other donors' samples.

The chain recombines TRBV9 with TRBJ1-3; D is uncertain. With 3 bases removed from V and 0 bases from J, the gap between germline ends came to 4 bases. The CDR3 has 13 residues. Germline V lookup: CDR1 SGDLS, CDR2 YYNGEE. The CDR3 region is CASSAASGNTIYF. The CDR3 region has the DNA TGTGCCAGCAGCGCGGCCTCTGGAAACACCATATATTTT.

This clone was counted a few times. V gene TRBV28 combines with J gene TRBJ1-2; D is unresolved. V lost 5 bases, J lost 6 bases, and 19 bases lay in between. This CDR3 contains 15 residues. Germline CDR1 reads MDHEN; CDR2 reads SYDVKM. CDR3 DNA: TGTGCCAGCAGTCTCGCGACCGGGGTTTTTAATGGCTACACCTTC. It encodes CASSLATGVFNGYTF.

The CDR3 DNA reads as TGTGCCTGGAGGGGTGACTCGGGTCAGCCCCAGCATTTT. It is translated as CAWRGDSGQPQHF. This chain links TRBV30 with TRBJ1-5; unclear D gene. The CDR3 consists of 13 residues. Germline CDR1 and CDR2: GTSNPN and SVGIG (reference sequence). Between the trimmed V and J ends, which lost 3 bases and 6 bases, there was a span of 12 bases.

The chain carries TRBV5-6 and TRBJ1-5; no clear D gene. Per the germline V gene, CDR1 is SGHDT and CDR2 is YYEEEE. V shed 4 bases and J shed 6 bases, with 17 bases lying between them. The CDR3 contains 15 residues. CDR3 coding DNA: TGTGCCAGCAGCCCAGGCGGAGGGTGGAGTCAGCCCCAGCATTTT. Protein: CASSPGGGWSQPQHF.

This clone turned up a few times. V gene TRBV30 combines with J gene TRBJ1-1, with D uncertain. This CDR3 is built from 13 residues. V lost 0 bases to trimming and J lost 0 bases, with 5 bases between them. Germline V lookup: CDR1 GTSNPN, CDR2 SVGIG (reference sequence). CDR3 DNA sequence: TGTGCCTGGAGTGTAACCATGAACACTGAAGCTTTCTTT. Amino acids: CAWSVTMNTEAFF.

This clone was observed a single time. CDR3 residues: CATSREKALRNQPQHF. In DNA, the CDR3 is TGTGCCACCAGCAGAGAAAAGGCGCTGAGAAATCAGCCCCAGCATTTT. V usage is TRBV15 and J usage is TRBJ1-5; no reliable D call. V was cut by 0 bases and J by 4 bases, with 13 bases left in between. This CDR3 spans 16 amino acids. Germline V gives CDR1 LNHNV, CDR2 YYDKDF (reference sequence).

The rearrangement uses TRBV19 and TRBJ2-4; D is perhaps TRBD1 or TRBD2 (6 bases each). The CDR3 extends over 18 amino acids. Germline V CDR1 and CDR2: LNHDA, SQIVND (reference sequence). V lost 0 bases, J lost 0 bases, and 15 bases lay in between. CDR3 nucleotides: TGTGCCAGTAGTATAGATCTACATGGAGGGGGAGCCAAAAACATTCAGTACTTC. Translating gives CASSIDLHGGGAKNIQYF. The full variable domain, with the rest looked up from reference TRBV19 and TRBJ2-4, is DGGITQSPKYLFRKEGQNVTLSCEQNLNHDAMYWYRQDPGQGLRLIYYSQIVNDFQKGDIAEGYSVSREKKESFPLTVTSAQKNPTAFYLCASSIDLHGGGAKNIQYFGAGTRLSVL.

The rearrangement links TRBV5-1 to TRBJ2-5, with 15 nucleotides matching TRBD2. Trimming at V came to 2 bases and at J to 5 bases, leaving 7 bases not matched to a gene. CDR1 and CDR2 from the germline V gene are SGHRS and YFSETQ. The CDR3 has 17 residues. The CDR3 sequence is CASSFGLAGGPGETQYF. The DNA for the CDR3 is TGCGCCAGCAGCTTCGGACTAGCGGGAGGGCCTGGGGAGACCCAGTACTTC.

J is TRBJ2-3 and V is TRBV28, with TRBD2 identical over 14 bases. CDR1 is MDHEN and CDR2 is SYDVKM in the germline V gene. The ends lost 1 base at V and 2 bases at J; junction bases unmatched: 8. CDR3 length: 19 amino acids. The CDR3 DNA reads TGTGCCAGCAGTTTATTTGGGCGACTAGCGGGAGGGAACACAGATACGCAGTATTTT. Amino acid sequence: CASSLFGRLAGGNTDTQYF.

The genes are TRBV18 and TRBJ2-5; D remains unclear. Germline V gives CDR1 KGHSH, CDR2 LQKENI. Between the trimmed V and J ends, which lost 1 base and 5 bases, there was a span of 8 bases. CDR3 length: 13 residues. The CDR3 nucleotides read TGTGCCAGCTCACCACGCTCTGGGGAGACCCAGTACTTC. Translation: CASSPRSGETQYF.

The chain joins TRBV5-1 to TRBJ1-4; D is ambiguous. The CDR3 covers 15 residues. Deletions cut 3 bases from V and 0 bases from J, with 9 bases between. CDR1 is SGHRS, CDR2 YFSETQ, per germline. The CDR3 DNA is TGCGCCAGCAGCTACCAACAAGCAACTAATGAAAAACTGTTTTTT. Translating it yields CASSYQQATNEKLFF.

The chain is built from TRBV19 and TRBJ2-7; D not resolved. Germline V gene sequence: CDR1 LNHDA, CDR2 SQIVND (reference sequence). CDR3 length: 16 amino acids. Trimming stripped 3 bases from V and 3 bases from J, with 18 bases between. The CDR3 nucleotides read TGTGCCAGTAGTATCCGGGCCTCGAGGAATCACTACGAGCAGTACTTC. Its translation: CASSIRASRNHYEQYF. Looking up the rest from reference TRBV19 and TRBJ2-7 gives the full variable domain: DGGITQSPKYLFRKEGQNVTLSCEQNLNHDAMYWYRQDPGQGLRLIYYSQIVNDFQKGDIAEGYSVSREKKESFPLTVTSAQKNPTAFYLCASSIRASRNHYEQYFGPGTRLTVT.

This chain links TRBV6-5 with TRBJ1-2; no clear D gene. The CDR3 runs to 13 residues. Trimming stripped 5 bases from V and 7 bases from J, with 14 bases between. Per germline, CDR1 MNHEY and CDR2 SVGAGI. The CDR3 coding sequence is TGTGCCAGCAGTAATGGGGTGGGGAGTGGCTACACCTTC. Residues: CASSNGVGSGYTF.

The chain recombines TRBV6-6 with TRBJ2-7, with D unresolved. Germline V gene lookup returns CDR1 MNHNY and CDR2 SVGAGI (reference sequence). The CDR3 sequence is 14 residues long. Trimming cost V 2 bases and J 3 bases, with 11 bases left between them. The CDR3 reads CASSYPPNFYEQYF. CDR3 nucleotide sequence: TGTGCCAGCAGTTACCCCCCGAACTTCTACGAGCAGTACTTC.

In DNA, the CDR3 is TGCGCCAGGTGCCCCGGGAGGGAAGGTGAAGCTTTCTTT. This codes for CARCPGREGEAFF. The chain joins TRBV10-1 to TRBJ1-1, with no clear D. Germline CDR1 is WNHNN and CDR2 is SYGVQD (reference sequence). CDR3 length equals 13 residues. Trimming left V 9 bases short and J 7 bases short, with 18 bases between.

J is TRBJ2-5 and V is TRBV9; TRBD2 agrees at 11 bases. Germline-derived CDR1 and CDR2 are SGDLS and YYNGEE. The CDR3 sequence is 18 residues long. Trimming took 0 bases from V and 1 from J; bases not matched to a gene: 8. In DNA, the CDR3 is TGTGCCAGCAGCGTAGCTCCAGTGGGGACTAGCGGCCAAGAGACCCAGTACTTC. It specifies CASSVAPVGTSGQETQYF.

The V and J genes are TRBV5-6 and TRBJ2-5, with 7 bases fitting TRBD2. The closer fit of TRBJ2-7 to the DNA end suggests the J call may be wrong. This CDR3 is 15 amino acids long. CDR1 is SGHDT and CDR2 is YYEEEE in the germline V gene. CDR3 DNA: TGTGCCAGCAGCTTGGGGCTAGCGGCCCGCGCCGAGCAGTACTTC. Residues: CASSLGLAARAEQYF.

The chain recombines TRBV7-2 with TRBJ2-2; weak D call: TRBD2 (6 bases). CDR3 size: 15 residues. Germline V lookup: CDR1 SGHTA, CDR2 FQGNSA. Trimming took off 1 base at V and 5 bases at J, with 11 bases between the two ends. The CDR3 nucleotides are TGTGCCAGCAGCTTAGTAGGTGGGAGGACCGGGGAGCTGTTTTTT. It specifies CASSLVGGRTGELFF.

This clone came up a few times. The chain uses TRBV5-5 and TRBJ2-1; no clear D gene. The length of the CDR3 is 15 residues. Germline assignment: CDR1 SGHKS and CDR2 YYEKEE (reference sequence). With 1 base removed from V and 4 bases from J, the gap between germline ends came to 12 bases. CDR3 in amino acids: CASSLQAATYNEQFF. The CDR3 DNA follows: TGTGCCAGCAGCTTGCAGGCGGCAACGTACAATGAGCAGTTCTTC.

This chain joins TRBV6-5 and TRBJ2-5, with D perhaps being TRBD1 or TRBD2 (5 bases each). Trimming cost V 6 bases and J 7 bases, with 15 bases left between them. Germline V gene lookup returns CDR1 MNHEY and CDR2 SVGAGI. This CDR3 region has 13 residues. CDR3 amino acids: CASRGTGMGTQYF. The CDR3, as DNA: TGTGCCAGCAGGGGGACGGGCATGGGGACCCAGTACTTC.

This clone was counted once. This rearrangement joins TRBV7-8 to TRBJ2-6; a possible D gene is TRBD1 (5 bases). The CDR3 sequence is 16 residues long. Trimming took 5 bases from V and 2 from J, leaving 13 bases between them. Germline V gene data show CDR1 as SGHVS and CDR2 as FQNEAQ. Written as DNA, the CDR3 is TGTGCCAGCAGCCCCATGGCAGGGACTGGGGCCAACGTCCTGACTTTC. This encodes CASSPMAGTGANVLTF.

The gene calls are TRBV7-9 and TRBJ1-5, with D possibly TRBD1 on 5 matching bases. CDR1 is SEHNR, CDR2 FQNEAQ, per germline (reference sequence). With 1 base removed from V and 7 bases from J, the gap between germline ends came to 20 bases. This CDR3 contains 17 residues. CDR3: CASSLDAGRGAGQPQHF. The CDR3 bases are TGTGCCAGCAGCTTAGATGCCGGGAGGGGCGCAGGCCAGCCCCAGCATTTT.

This clone was recorded only once. V and J are TRBV10-3 and TRBJ2-4; weak D call: TRBD1 (5 bases). V was clipped by 1 base and J by 7 bases, with 8 bases between them. This CDR3 is built from 13 residues. Germline CDR1 and CDR2: ENHRY and SYGVKD. The CDR3 nucleotides read TGTGCCATCAGTGAGTGGCAGGGTAACATTCAGTACTTC. Its protein product is CAISEWQGNIQYF.

The chain combines TRBV19 with TRBJ2-1, with TRBD1 identical over 7 bases. Germline CDR1 is LNHDA and CDR2 is SQIVND (reference sequence). The CDR3 has 15 residues. V shed 2 bases and J 4 bases; nucleotides not matched to a gene: 5. The CDR3: CASSIRDREYNEQFF. CDR3 DNA: TGTGCCAGTAGTATAAGAGACAGGGAGTACAATGAGCAGTTCTTC.

The chain employs TRBV5-1 and TRBJ2-1; possibly TRBD2 for D (6 bases). Between the trimmed V and J ends, which lost 5 bases and 4 bases, there was a span of 10 bases. Germline CDR1 is SGHRS and CDR2 is YFSETQ. The CDR3 spans 13 residues. The CDR3 DNA follows: TGCGCCAGCAGTCGGGACTTTTACAATGAGCAGTTCTTC. Translated: CASSRDFYNEQFF.

On this clone: The junction shows a germline mismatch at one end, possibly a read error. CDR3 amino acids: CASSPRSKEKLFF. CDR3 DNA sequence: TGTGCCAGCAGCCCACGATCTAAGGAAAAACTGTTTTTT. J is TRBJ1-4 and V is TRBV27; D gene unclear. CDR1 is MNHEY, CDR2 SMNVEV, per germline (reference sequence). There are 13 residues in the CDR3.

This chain links TRBV29-1 with TRBJ1-2; D is possibly TRBD1 (6 bases). CDR3 length equals 16 residues. Trimming removed 4 bases from V and 8 bases from J, with 26 bases in between. Looked up from germline, CDR1 is SQVTM and CDR2 is ANQGSEA. The CDR3 DNA follows: TGCAGCGTTGTCCGACCGTTATCTTCAGGGGAAGGAGGCTACACCTTC. It yields the protein CSVVRPLSSGEGGYTF.

Here the CDR3 DNA reads TGTGCCAGCAGCAAAGGGGCAGGGACGAACACCGGGGAGCTGTTTTTT. This gives the protein CASSKGAGTNTGELFF. The chain is built from TRBV21-1 and TRBJ2-2; the tabulated D call, TRBD1, remains unverified against the DNA. TRBV21-1 is deemed a pseudogene. This CDR3 is built from 16 residues.

The chain employs TRBV6-5 and TRBJ2-3; D ambiguous. V shed 0 bases and J shed 4 bases, with 8 bases lying between them. The germline V gene has CDR1 MNHEY and CDR2 SVGAGI. The CDR3 spans 14 residues. The CDR3 DNA sequence: TGTGCCAGCAGTTACTCGACTTTGTCAGATACGCAGTATTTT. Residues: CASSYSTLSDTQYF.